The 15 T cell receptor beta chains in this list originate from one sample, sequenced in a study of cytomegalovirus exposure and HLA in healthy donors. Researchers ran the PCR with 60 Vbeta and 13 Jbeta primers. Assay used: immunoSEQ multiplex PCR; TCRdb lists only in-frame clones, some missing. This sample has roughly 100,000 clones, with 64% found just once. Material for sequencing was PBMCs. The origin of the receptors is a man aged 55 to 70 in good health and CMV-seronegative.

The chain uses TRBV5-1 and TRBJ1-2; D is unclear. CDR3 length: 14 residues. Germline CDR1 is SGHRS and CDR2 is YFSETQ. V lost 2 bases and J lost 7, with 15 bases in between. The CDR3 DNA is TGCGCCAGCAGCTTATCTCCGGCGGAACGTGGCTACACCTTC. Translated: CASSLSPAERGYTF.

The rearrangement joins TRBV2 to TRBJ2-5, with D hard to call. The CDR3 has 11 residues. Trimming stripped 7 bases from V and 5 bases from J, with 8 bases between. The germline gives CDR1 SNHLY, CDR2 FYNNEI. This chain's CDR3 is CASKVEETQYF. The CDR3 DNA follows: TGTGCCAGCAAAGTGGAGGAGACCCAGTACTTC.

This clone appeared once. The genes are TRBV5-4 and TRBJ2-1; TRBD1 matches 10 bases. Germline V gene sequence: CDR1 SGHNT, CDR2 YYREEE (reference sequence). The CDR3 length is 15 residues. Germline trimming cut 1 base from V and 4 bases from J; bases unmatched to any gene: 2. The CDR3 is CASSLPGQGYNEQFF. The CDR3 nucleotides are TGTGCCAGCAGCTTGCCGGGACAGGGGTACAATGAGCAGTTCTTC.

This chain joins TRBV2 and TRBJ1-2, with D unresolved. CDR3 length: 15 amino acids. Germline lookup yields CDR1 SNHLY and CDR2 FYNNEI. Trimming took 2 bases from V and 0 from J, leaving 10 bases between them. CDR3 in amino acids: CASSETRGANYGYTF. The CDR3, as DNA: TGTGCCAGCAGTGAAACGCGGGGAGCTAACTATGGCTACACCTTC. Full variable domain (rest looked up from reference TRBV2 and TRBJ1-2): EPEVTQTPSHQVTQMGQEVILRCVPISNHLYFYWYRQILGQKVEFLVSFYNNEISEKSEIFDDQFSVERPDGSNFTLKIRSTKLEDSAMYFCASSETRGANYGYTFGSGTRLTVV.

This clone was seen more than once but under ten times. The rearrangement joins TRBV27 to TRBJ2-7; no clear D. The CDR3 contains 14 residues. The V gene lost 5 bases and the J gene lost 7 bases, with 18 bases spanning the gap. The germline gives CDR1 MNHEY, CDR2 SMNVEV (reference sequence). The CDR3 nucleotides read TGTGCCAGCAGTACCCCCTCCGGGTACGGAGAGCAGTACTTC. Translating it yields CASSTPSGYGEQYF.

The chain uses TRBV6-5 and TRBJ2-5, with unresolved D. CDR1 MNHEY and CDR2 SVGAGI come from the germline V gene. V shed 5 bases and J shed 1 base, with 5 bases lying between them. The CDR3 totals 12 residues. This chain's CDR3 is CASSRVQETQYF. In nucleotides, the CDR3 is TGTGCCAGCAGTCGGGTCCAAGAGACCCAGTACTTC.

The chain has TRBV7-9 and TRBJ2-7; TRBD1 is a possible D gene (6 bases). Per the germline V gene, CDR1 is SEHNR and CDR2 is FQNEAQ (reference sequence). CDR3 length: 17 amino acids. The germline V and J ends were trimmed by 2 bases and 4 bases, with 21 bases remaining between them. The CDR3 coding sequence is TGTGCCAGCAGCTTATGGGTTACTGGACAGTCGGATTACGAGCAGTACTTC. This sequence encodes CASSLWVTGQSDYEQYF.

This sequence joins TRBV5-4 and TRBJ1-3; D gene unclear. Trimming took 4 bases from V and 2 from J, leaving 16 bases between them. CDR1 is SGHNT and CDR2 is YYREEE in the germline V gene (reference sequence). CDR3 length: 16 amino acids. CDR3: CASSPSRGEAGNTIYF. CDR3 nucleotide sequence: TGTGCCAGCAGCCCGAGCCGGGGTGAGGCTGGAAACACCATATATTTT.

The gene calls are TRBV18 and TRBJ1-1; tentatively, D is TRBD1 (6 bases). V was trimmed by 5 bases and J by 1 base, leaving 8 bases between them. CDR3 length: 13 amino acids. CDR1 is KGHSH and CDR2 is LQKENI in the germline V gene. CDR3 protein: CASSSGQNTEAFF. CDR3 sequence (DNA): TGTGCCAGCTCATCGGGACAGAACACTGAAGCTTTCTTT.

The chain uses TRBV5-5 and TRBJ1-2; D gene ambiguous. The ends were cut back, 2 bases at V and 9 bases at J, with 11 bases in the middle. CDR1 and CDR2 from the germline V gene are SGHKS and YYEKEE (reference sequence). CDR3 length: 12 residues. The CDR3 here is CASSLFQDRYTF. The CDR3, as DNA: TGTGCCAGCAGCTTATTCCAGGATCGCTACACCTTC.

The sample holds a few counts of this clone. The J gene is TRBJ2-5, the V gene TRBV10-3, with TRBD2 matching 8 bases. CDR1 and CDR2 from the germline V gene are ENHRY and SYGVKD. The CDR3 totals 15 residues. V shed 3 bases and J 6 bases; nucleotides not matched to a gene: 9. The CDR3 reads CAISEGGTSGKTQYF. The CDR3 bases are TGTGCCATCAGTGAAGGCGGGACTAGTGGAAAGACCCAGTACTTC.

J is TRBJ2-2 and V is TRBV10-1, with no clear D. V lost 3 bases and J 3 bases, leaving 5 bases between the germline ends. Germline CDR1 WNHNN, CDR2 SYGVQD (reference sequence). The CDR3 has 13 residues. CDR3 region: CASSDYYTGELFF. In nucleotides, the CDR3 is TGCGCCAGCAGTGATTACTACACCGGGGAGCTGTTTTTT.

V usage is TRBV15 and J usage is TRBJ1-1; unclear D gene. V was shortened by 0 bases and J by 4 bases, with 9 bases between the two germline ends. Germline CDR1 reads LNHNV; CDR2 reads YYDKDF (reference sequence). CDR3 length equals 14 residues. Here the CDR3 reads CATSRDGSVTEAFF. In DNA form, the CDR3 reads TGTGCCACCAGCAGAGATGGCAGCGTCACTGAAGCTTTCTTT.

This chain links TRBV5-1 with TRBJ2-1; the match to TRBD2 covers 7 bases. V lost 2 bases to trimming and J lost 7 bases; unmatched junction nucleotides: 0. Germline loops: CDR1 SGHRS, CDR2 YFSETQ. The CDR3 has 12 residues. The CDR3 sequence is CASSFSGNEQFF. CDR3 nucleotides: TGCGCCAGCAGCTTTAGCGGGAATGAGCAGTTCTTC.

This rearrangement joins TRBV19 to TRBJ2-3; D may be TRBD1 (5 bases). Germline loops: CDR1 LNHDA, CDR2 SQIVND (reference sequence). V lost 5 bases, J lost 0 bases, and 9 bases lay in between. There are 14 residues in the CDR3. CDR3 in amino acids: CASSQGRSTDTQYF. As DNA, the CDR3 is TGTGCCAGTAGTCAGGGCAGGAGCACAGATACGCAGTATTTT. The full variable domain, rest sourced from reference TRBV19 and TRBJ2-3, is DGGITQSPKYLFRKEGQNVTLSCEQNLNHDAMYWYRQDPGQGLRLIYYSQIVNDFQKGDIAEGYSVSREKKESFPLTVTSAQKNPTAFYLCASSQGRSTDTQYFGPGTRLTVL.